This TCR beta chain is drawn from a study of blood T cell repertoires in COVID-19. Study summary: Donors in the United States, Italy and Spain gave samples during acute or convalescent COVID-19. Nucleic acid was either cDNA or gDNA, and it came from T cells, B-cell-depleted T cells, or PBMCs.

Original data processing: Researchers report that nucleated cell counts were estimated from reference gene primer amplification. This table comes from immunoSEQ multiplex PCR, and its TCRdb copy is limited to in-frame clones, with some not included. V, J and clone size reflect that table, while D and trimming were determined from the DNA. Seen here are more than 150,000 clones, 84% observed once, and the top ten hold about 6.4%. This receptor was identified in a human donor in a cohort sampled during active COVID-19. Sequencing was done on a sample of peripheral blood.

The CDR3 nucleotides read TGTGCCAGCAGTGCTGTCTCTGAAGCTTTCTTT. Its translation is CASSAVSEAFF. The rearrangement joins TRBV25-1 to TRBJ1-1; no firm D call. The CDR3 is made up of 11 amino acids. Germline V CDR1 and CDR2: MGHDK, SYGVNS. Deletions cut 4 bases from V and 6 bases from J, with 6 bases between.